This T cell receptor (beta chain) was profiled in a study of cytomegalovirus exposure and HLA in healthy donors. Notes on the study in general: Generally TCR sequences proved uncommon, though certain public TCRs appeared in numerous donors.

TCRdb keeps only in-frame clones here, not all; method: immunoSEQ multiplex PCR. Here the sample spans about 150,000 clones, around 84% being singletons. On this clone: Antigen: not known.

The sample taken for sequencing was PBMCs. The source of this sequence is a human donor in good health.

The CDR3 DNA reads TGTGCCAGCAGTTTTTCAGGGACAGGGGGGTCCTACGAGCAGTACTTC. Translating gives CASSFSGTGGSYEQYF. V is TRBV27 and J is TRBJ2-7, with 11 bases lining up with TRBD1. Losses at the gene ends were 3 bases for V and 1 base for J; bases not matched to a gene: 5. The CDR3 loop spans 16 amino acids. Per germline, CDR1 MNHEY and CDR2 SMNVEV (reference sequence).